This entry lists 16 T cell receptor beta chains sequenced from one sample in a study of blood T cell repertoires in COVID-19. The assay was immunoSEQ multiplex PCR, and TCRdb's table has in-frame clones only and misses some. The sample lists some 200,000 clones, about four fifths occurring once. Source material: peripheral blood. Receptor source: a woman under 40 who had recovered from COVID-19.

CDR3 sequence: CASVPSSGQNNEQFF. In DNA form, the CDR3 reads TGTGCTAGTGTTCCCTCTAGCGGCCAAAACAATGAGCAGTTCTTC. This chain uses TRBV12-5 with TRBJ2-1, with 7 nucleotides matching TRBD2. Germline V gene lookup returns CDR1 LGHNT and CDR2 FRNRAP. V trimming: 7 bases; J trimming: 5 bases; junction bases outside the gene matches: 11. This CDR3 is built from 15 residues. The whole variable domain, remainder taken from reference TRBV12-5 and TRBJ2-1, is DARVTQTPRHKVTEMGQEVTMRCQPILGHNTVFWYRQTMMQGLELLAYFRNRAPLDDSGMPKDRFSAEMPDATLATLKIQPSEPRDSAVYFCASVPSSGQNNEQFFGPGTRLTVL.

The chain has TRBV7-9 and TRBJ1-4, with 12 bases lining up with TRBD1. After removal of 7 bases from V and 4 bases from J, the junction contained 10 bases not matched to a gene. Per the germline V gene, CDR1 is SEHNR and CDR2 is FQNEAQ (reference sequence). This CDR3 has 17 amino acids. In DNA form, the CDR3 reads TGTGCCAGCACCCAGAGGGACAGGGGGCATGGTAATGAAAAACTGTTTTTT. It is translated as CASTQRDRGHGNEKLFF.

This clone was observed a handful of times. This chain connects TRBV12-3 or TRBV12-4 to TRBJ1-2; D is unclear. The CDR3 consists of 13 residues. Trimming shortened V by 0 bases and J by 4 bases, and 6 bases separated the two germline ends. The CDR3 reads CASSLATTYGYTF. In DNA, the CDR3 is TGTGCCAGCAGTTTAGCCACTACCTATGGCTACACCTTC.

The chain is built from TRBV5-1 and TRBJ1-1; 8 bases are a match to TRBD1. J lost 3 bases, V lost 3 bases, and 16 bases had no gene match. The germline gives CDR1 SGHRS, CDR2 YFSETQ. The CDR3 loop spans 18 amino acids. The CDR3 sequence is CASSSRGQGLALDTEAFF. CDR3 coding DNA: TGCGCCAGCAGCTCCCGTGGACAGGGTCTTGCGCTGGACACTGAAGCTTTCTTT.

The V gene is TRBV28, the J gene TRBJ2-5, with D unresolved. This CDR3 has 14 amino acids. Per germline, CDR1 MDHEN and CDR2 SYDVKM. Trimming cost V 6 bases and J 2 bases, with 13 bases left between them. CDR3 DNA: TGTGCCAGCAGGAGCTTGGAGCCGCAAGAGACCCAGTACTTC. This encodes CASRSLEPQETQYF. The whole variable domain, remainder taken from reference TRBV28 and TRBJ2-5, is DVKVTQSSRYLVKRTGEKVFLECVQDMDHENMFWYRQDPGLGLRLIYFSYDVKMKEKGDIPEGYSVSREKKERFSLILESASTNQTSMYLCASRSLEPQETQYFGPGTRLLVL.

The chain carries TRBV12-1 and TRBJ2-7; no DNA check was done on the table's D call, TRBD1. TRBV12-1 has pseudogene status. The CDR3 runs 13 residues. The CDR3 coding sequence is TGTGCCAGCCGCCACAGGGATCCCTACGAGCAGTACTTC. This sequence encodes CASRHRDPYEQYF.

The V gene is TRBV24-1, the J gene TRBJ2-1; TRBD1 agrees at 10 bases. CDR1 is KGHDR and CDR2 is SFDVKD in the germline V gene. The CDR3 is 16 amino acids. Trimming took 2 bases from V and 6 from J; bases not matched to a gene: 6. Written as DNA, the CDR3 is TGTGCCACCAGTGATTCTAAGGGACAGGGGTTCAATGAGCAGTTCTTC. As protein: CATSDSKGQGFNEQFF.

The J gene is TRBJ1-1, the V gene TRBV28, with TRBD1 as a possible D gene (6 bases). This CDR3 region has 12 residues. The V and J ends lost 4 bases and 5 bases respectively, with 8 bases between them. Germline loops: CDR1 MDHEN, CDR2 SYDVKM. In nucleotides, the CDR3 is TGTGCCAGCAGTTCCGGGACAACTGAAGCTTTCTTT. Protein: CASSSGTTEAFF.

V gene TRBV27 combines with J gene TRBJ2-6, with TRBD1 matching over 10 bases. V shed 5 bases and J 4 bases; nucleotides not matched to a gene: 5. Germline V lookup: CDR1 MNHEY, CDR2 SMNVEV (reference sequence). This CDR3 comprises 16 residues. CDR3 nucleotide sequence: TGTGCCAGCAGTACGACAGGGGGCGCCGGGGCCAACGTCCTGACTTTC. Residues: CASSTTGGAGANVLTF. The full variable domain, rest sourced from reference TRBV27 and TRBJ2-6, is EAQVTQNPRYLITVTGKKLTVTCSQNMNHEYMSWYRQDPGLGLRQIYYSMNVEVTDKGDVPEGYKVSRKEKRNFPLILESPSPNQTSLYFCASSTTGGAGANVLTFGAGSRLTVL.

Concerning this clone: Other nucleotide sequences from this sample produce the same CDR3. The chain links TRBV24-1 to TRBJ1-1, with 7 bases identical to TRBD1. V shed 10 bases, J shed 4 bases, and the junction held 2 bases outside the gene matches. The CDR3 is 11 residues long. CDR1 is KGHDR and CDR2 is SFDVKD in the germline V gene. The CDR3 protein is CATSGGTEAFF. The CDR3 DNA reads TGTGCCACTTCAGGGGGCACTGAAGCTTTCTTT.

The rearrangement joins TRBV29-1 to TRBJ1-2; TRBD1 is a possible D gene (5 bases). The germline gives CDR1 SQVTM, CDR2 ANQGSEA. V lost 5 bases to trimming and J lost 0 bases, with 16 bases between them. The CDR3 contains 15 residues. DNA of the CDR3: TGCAGCGTTAGAGTTTTGGACACCGCTAACTATGGCTACACCTTC. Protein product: CSVRVLDTANYGYTF.

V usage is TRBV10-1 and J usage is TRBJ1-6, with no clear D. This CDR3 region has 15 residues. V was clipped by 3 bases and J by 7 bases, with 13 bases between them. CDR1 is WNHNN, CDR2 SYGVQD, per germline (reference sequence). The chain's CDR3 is CASSEFITENSPLHF. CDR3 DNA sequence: TGCGCCAGCAGTGAATTTATAACGGAGAATTCACCCCTCCACTTT.

CDR3 DNA: TGTGCCAGCAGCTTGTCGGGGATGATGAGGACTGAAGCTTTCTTT. Residues: CASSLSGMMRTEAFF. V gene TRBV5-5 combines with J gene TRBJ1-1; D is ambiguous. The V gene's germline CDR1 is SGHKS and CDR2 YYEKEE (reference sequence). The V end lost 1 base, the J end lost 5 bases, and 15 bases lay between the germline ends. The CDR3 runs 15 residues.

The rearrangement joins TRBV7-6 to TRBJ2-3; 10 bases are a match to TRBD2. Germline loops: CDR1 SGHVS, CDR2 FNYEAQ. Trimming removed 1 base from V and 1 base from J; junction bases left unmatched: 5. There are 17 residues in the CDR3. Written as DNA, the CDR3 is TGTGCCAGCAGCTTAGGGGGGGGGACTAGCGGCACAGATACGCAGTATTTT. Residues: CASSLGGGTSGTDTQYF.

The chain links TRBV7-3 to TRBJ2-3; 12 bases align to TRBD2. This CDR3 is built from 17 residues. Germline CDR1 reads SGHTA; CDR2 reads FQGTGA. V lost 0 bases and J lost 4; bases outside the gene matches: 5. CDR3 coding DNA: TGTGCCAGCAGCTTAACGCTGACTAGCGGGAGTGCAGATACGCAGTATTTT. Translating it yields CASSLTLTSGSADTQYF.

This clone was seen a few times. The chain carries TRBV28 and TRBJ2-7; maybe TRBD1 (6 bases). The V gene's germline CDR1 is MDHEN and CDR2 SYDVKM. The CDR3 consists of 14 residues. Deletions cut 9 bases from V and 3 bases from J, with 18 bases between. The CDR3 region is CASTIAGAGYEQYF. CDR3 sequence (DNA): TGTGCCAGTACCATAGCAGGGGCAGGCTACGAGCAGTACTTC.